These 20 T cell receptor beta chains came from one sample sequenced in a study of CD8 T cells in Susac syndrome. RNA amounts of about 0.45 to 1 ug underwent reverse transcription with random hexamers. Each CDR3 protein is one row after TCRdb ran MiXCR on the immunoSEQ multiplex PCR reads. This table holds over 95,000 distinct CDR3 sequences, 85% to 95% found once. Sequencing was carried out using CD4+ T cells from PBMCs. Receptor source: a human donor in good health.

This chain uses TRBV3-1 with TRBJ1-5; 11 bases are a match to TRBD1. Trimming cost V 1 base and J 5 bases; bases outside gene matches: 4. Germline lookup yields CDR1 LGHDT and CDR2 YNNKEL (reference sequence). The CDR3 is 16 amino acids. The CDR3 reads CASSQGWTGGDQPQHF. CDR3 DNA: TGTGCCAGCAGCCAAGGATGGACAGGGGGCGATCAGCCCCAGCATTTT.

The chain is built from TRBV5-6 and TRBJ2-3; the match to TRBD2 covers 10 bases. J was trimmed by 1 base and V by 0 bases; bases with no gene match: 2. Per germline, CDR1 SGHDT and CDR2 YYEEEE. The CDR3 runs 16 residues. This CDR3 reads CASSLALAGGTDTQYF. CDR3 nucleotides: TGTGCCAGCAGCTTGGCCCTAGCGGGAGGCACAGATACGCAGTATTTT.

The chain has TRBV6-5 and TRBJ1-2, with 8 bases aligning to TRBD1. Germline V gene lookup returns CDR1 MNHEY and CDR2 SVGAGI. The CDR3 is 14 amino acids. V was clipped by 4 bases and J by 6 bases; unmatched bases: 7. This chain's CDR3 is CASSLTGTGHGYTF. In DNA form, the CDR3 reads TGTGCCAGCAGTTTAACCGGGACAGGACATGGCTACACCTTC.

CDR3 residues: CASSEGQGRPLHF. The CDR3 DNA sequence: TGTGCCAGCAGTGAGGGACAGGGCCGACCCCTCCACTTT. This sequence joins TRBV25-1 and TRBJ1-6, with 9 bases fitting TRBD1. Germline values: CDR1 MGHDK, CDR2 SYGVNS. The CDR3 runs to 13 residues. Unmatched junction bases numbered 3, after V lost 3 bases and J lost 12 bases. The entire variable domain, with the rest obtained from reference TRBV25-1 and TRBJ1-6, is as follows: EADIYQTPRYLVIGTGKKITLECSQTMGHDKMYWYQQDPGMELHLIHYSYGVNSTEKGDLSSESTVSRIRTEHFPLTLESARPSHTSQYLCASSEGQGRPLHFGNGTRLTVT.

The CDR3 protein is CSVGTVRNEKLFF. Here the CDR3 DNA reads TGCAGCGTGGGGACAGTCCGTAACGAAAAACTGTTTTTT. The rearrangement links TRBV29-1 to TRBJ1-4, with 7 bases that match TRBD1. J lost 8 bases, V lost 6 bases, and 9 bases had no gene match. Germline V lookup: CDR1 SQVTM, CDR2 ANQGSEA. This CDR3 spans 13 amino acids.

The chain carries TRBV29-1 and TRBJ1-2, with a possible D match to TRBD1 (5 bases). V lost 5 bases and J lost 7, with 17 bases in between. Germline V gives CDR1 SQVTM, CDR2 ANQGSEA. The CDR3 contains 13 residues. Here the CDR3 reads CSVHGGYGVGYTF. The CDR3 DNA is TGCAGCGTTCATGGGGGATACGGGGTTGGCTACACCTTC.

The V gene is TRBV5-4, the J gene TRBJ1-1; 8 bases agree with TRBD1. CDR3 size: 16 residues. The germline gives CDR1 SGHNT, CDR2 YYREEE (reference sequence). The ends lost 4 bases at V and 5 bases at J; junction bases unmatched: 13. This CDR3 reads CASSQTPEDRETEAFF. The CDR3 nucleotides read TGTGCCAGCAGCCAAACGCCGGAGGACAGGGAAACTGAAGCTTTCTTT.

The chain recombines TRBV11-2 with TRBJ2-3; no firm D call. The CDR3 has 15 residues. Trimming cost V 1 base and J 4 bases, with 12 bases left between them. From germline, CDR1 is SGHAT and CDR2 FQNNGV. The CDR3 coding sequence is TGTGCCAGCAGCTTAGGAGACATTACCCCAGATACGCAGTATTTT. Amino acids: CASSLGDITPDTQYF.

CDR3 loop: CASSLGDRPSGNTIYF. The CDR3 nucleotides read TGTGCCAGCAGCTTAGGTGACAGGCCCTCTGGAAACACCATATATTTT. This chain joins TRBV7-8 and TRBJ1-3, with D maybe TRBD1 (6 bases). The CDR3 loop spans 16 amino acids. Trimming pared 1 base from V and 0 bases from J, leaving 10 bases between. From germline, CDR1 is SGHVS and CDR2 FQNEAQ.

This chain links TRBV4-2 with TRBJ2-7, with 8 nucleotides matching TRBD2. This CDR3 has 16 residues. In germline, CDR1 is LGHNA, CDR2 YNFKEQ. The trim removed 0 bases at V and 4 bases at J, leaving 8 bases unmatched. CDR3 amino acids: CASSQELGLVPYEQYF. In nucleotides, the CDR3 is TGTGCCAGCAGCCAAGAGTTGGGACTAGTGCCTTACGAGCAGTACTTC.

V usage is TRBV5-1 and J usage is TRBJ2-1; D possibly uses TRBD1 or TRBD2 (5 bases each). In germline, CDR1 is SGHRS, CDR2 YFSETQ. V gave up 4 bases and J gave up 4 bases, with 15 bases separating them. CDR3 size: 15 residues. CDR3 sequence reads: CASSRDLSGYNEQFF. The CDR3 DNA follows: TGCGCCAGCAGCCGGGACCTATCAGGGTACAATGAGCAGTTCTTC.

V usage is TRBV7-2 and J usage is TRBJ2-5; 8 bases agree with TRBD2. Germline assignment: CDR1 SGHTA and CDR2 FQGNSA. The CDR3 has 14 amino acids. V was clipped by 10 bases and J by 2 bases; unmatched bases: 9. The CDR3 protein is CATSRGAGQETQYF. CDR3 nucleotide sequence: TGTGCCACTTCGCGGGGGGCGGGGCAAGAGACCCAGTACTTC.

The J gene is TRBJ2-3, the V gene TRBV7-9; D possibly corresponds to TRBD2 (5 bases). Trimming shortened V by 1 base and J by 5 bases, and 7 bases separated the two germline ends. The CDR3 is 13 residues long. Germline values: CDR1 SEHNR, CDR2 FQNEAQ (reference sequence). For the CDR3, the DNA is TGTGCCAGCAGCTTAGTGAGCGGAGATACGCAGTATTTT. Amino acids: CASSLVSGDTQYF.

This chain connects TRBV24-1 to TRBJ1-5; D possibly corresponds to TRBD1 (5 bases). This CDR3 has 13 residues. CDR1 and CDR2 (germline): KGHDR, SFDVKD. V was clipped by 6 bases and J by 7 bases, with 12 bases between them. CDR3 DNA sequence: TGTGCCACCAGTTGGGGGGTATACCAGCCCCAGCATTTT. Translated, it gives CATSWGVYQPQHF.

The rearrangement uses TRBV6-2 or TRBV6-3 and TRBJ2-7; D is ambiguous. Germline CDR1 MNHEY, CDR2 SVGEGT. The V gene lost 6 bases and the J gene lost 2 bases, with 11 bases spanning the gap. The CDR3 length is 13 residues. In nucleotides, the CDR3 is TGTGCCAGCAGCCGTCCGAAGGCCTACGAGCAGTACTTC. This codes for CASSRPKAYEQYF.

The chain employs TRBV4-3 and TRBJ1-1, with a possible D match to TRBD1 (6 bases). Per germline, CDR1 LGHNA and CDR2 YSLEER. V was trimmed by 4 bases and J by 4 bases, leaving 16 bases between them. The CDR3 totals 15 residues. This chain's CDR3 is CASSPDGDRLTEAFF. The CDR3 DNA is TGCGCCAGCAGCCCCGACGGAGACAGGCTCACTGAAGCTTTCTTT.

The chain recombines TRBV3-1 with TRBJ2-7; TRBD1 matches at 9 bases. The CDR3 is 16 amino acids. Germline trimming cut 9 bases from V and 0 bases from J; bases unmatched to any gene: 12. The germline V gene has CDR1 LGHDT and CDR2 YNNKEL (reference sequence). CDR3 in amino acids: CASAKEGTGSSYEQYF. In DNA form, the CDR3 reads TGTGCCAGTGCGAAAGAGGGGACAGGGAGCTCCTACGAGCAGTACTTC.

In its sample, this clonotype was seen once. The rearrangement links TRBV6-5 to TRBJ2-7; D possibly corresponds to TRBD2 (5 bases). Germline-derived CDR1 and CDR2 are MNHEY and SVGAGI. Between the trimmed V and J ends, which lost 0 bases and 6 bases, there was a span of 21 bases. This CDR3 is 17 amino acids long. The CDR3 sequence is CASSYSPGMDLQVEQYF. In nucleotides, the CDR3 is TGTGCCAGCAGTTACTCGCCGGGGATGGACCTTCAGGTCGAGCAGTACTTC.

The rearrangement uses TRBV14 and TRBJ1-1; possible D gene TRBD1, 5 bases. Looked up from germline, CDR1 is SGHDN and CDR2 is FVKESK. The CDR3 extends over 15 amino acids. V was trimmed by 5 bases and J by 0 bases, leaving 13 bases between them. The CDR3 spells CASSLGGTMNTEAFF. As DNA, the CDR3 is TGTGCCAGCAGCTTGGGGGGAACCATGAACACTGAAGCTTTCTTT.

The rearrangement joins TRBV19 to TRBJ2-5; 9 positions match TRBD2. Germline V gives CDR1 LNHDA, CDR2 SQIVND (reference sequence). The V segment lost 3 bases and the J segment 5 bases; nucleotides outside the gene matches: 13. The CDR3 spans 17 residues. For the CDR3, the DNA is TGTGCCAGTAGTATTCCGCGGCTAGCGGGATCCGCTGAGACCCAGTACTTC. This gives the protein CASSIPRLAGSAETQYF.